Below are 16 T cell receptor beta chains sequenced from a single sample in a study of cytomegalovirus exposure and HLA in healthy donors. Primers included in the PCR were 60 Vbeta and 13 Jbeta primers. TCRdb keeps only in-frame clones here, not all; method: immunoSEQ multiplex PCR. The sample consists of hundreds of thousands of clones, 70% to 80% of them appearing once. The sequencing sample was made of PBMCs. The receptors were sampled from a woman between 55 and 75 years old in good health and CMV-seropositive.

The DNA of the CDR3 is TGTGCCAGCAGTCCAGGGGCAGACACGGAACTAAGAGCTTTCTTT. It specifies CASSPGADTELRAFF. The V and J genes are TRBV28 and TRBJ1-1; possible D gene TRBD1, 6 bases. The V end lost 5 bases, the J end lost 10 bases, and 23 bases lay between the germline ends. The CDR3 runs to 15 residues. The V gene's germline CDR1 is MDHEN and CDR2 SYDVKM.

The chain uses TRBV10-3 and TRBJ2-1; TRBD1 aligns across 9 bases. Germline V gives CDR1 ENHRY, CDR2 SYGVKD. CDR3 size: 12 residues. V shed 0 bases, J shed 14 bases, and the junction held 2 bases outside the gene matches. CDR3 amino acids: CAISESTGGEFF. In DNA form, the CDR3 reads TGTGCCATCAGTGAGTCGACAGGGGGTGAGTTCTTC.

The V call is TRBV5-1, the J call TRBJ1-1; maybe TRBD1 (6 bases). This CDR3 spans 15 amino acids. V was cut by 4 bases and J by 1 base, with 14 bases left in between. Germline CDR1 is SGHRS and CDR2 is YFSETQ. The CDR3 nucleotides are TGCGCCAGCAGCCCCCCGGGACATAGGAACACTGAAGCTTTCTTT. Translating it yields CASSPPGHRNTEAFF.

The chain is built from TRBV11-2 and TRBJ1-1; no reliable D call. The CDR3 has 17 amino acids. Trimming pared 4 bases from V and 0 bases from J, leaving 18 bases between. The germline gives CDR1 SGHAT, CDR2 FQNNGV. The DNA of the CDR3 is TGTGCCAGCAGCTCGGCCCCAAGCTGGGCGATGAACACTGAAGCTTTCTTT. Its protein is CASSSAPSWAMNTEAFF.

This sequence joins TRBV30 and TRBJ1-5, with D unclear. The V end lost 5 bases, the J end lost 1 base, and 9 bases lay between the germline ends. CDR1 is GTSNPN and CDR2 is SVGIG in the germline V gene (reference sequence). CDR3 length: 13 residues. CDR3 sequence (DNA): TGTGCCTGGGCGGGTGGGAGCAATCAGCCCCAGCATTTT. It codes for CAWAGGSNQPQHF.

The chain combines TRBV9 with TRBJ2-2; 8 nucleotides match TRBD1. The CDR3 consists of 15 residues. V gave up 4 bases and J gave up 8 bases; unmatched junction bases: 10. Looked up from germline, CDR1 is SGDLS and CDR2 is YYNGEE. CDR3 region: CASSIFQGAAGELFF. CDR3 bases: TGTGCCAGCAGCATATTCCAGGGGGCGGCGGGGGAGCTGTTTTTT.

The chain couples TRBV2 to TRBJ1-1; D is undetermined. Germline CDR1 reads SNHLY; CDR2 reads FYNNEI. The V and J ends lost 8 bases and 11 bases respectively, with 21 bases between them. The CDR3 loop spans 13 amino acids. The CDR3 sequence: CASSRISMEAAFF. CDR3 nucleotides: TGTGCCAGCTCTAGGATAAGCATGGAGGCGGCTTTCTTT.

This chain uses TRBV4-3 with TRBJ1-2; 7 positions match TRBD1. J was trimmed by 3 bases and V by 0 bases; bases with no gene match: 4. The germline CDR1 and CDR2 sequences are LGHNA and YSLEER. The CDR3 spans 15 residues. The CDR3 here is CASSQENRGYYGYTF. CDR3 in DNA: TGCGCCAGCAGCCAAGAGAACAGGGGATACTATGGCTACACCTTC.

This clone was found a few times. The chain uses TRBV7-9 and TRBJ2-1; 15 bases agree with TRBD2. Germline V lookup: CDR1 SEHNR, CDR2 FQNEAQ (reference sequence). V dropped 10 bases and J dropped 8; count of bases not matched to a gene: 9. This CDR3 is built from 15 residues. The CDR3 DNA reads as TGTGCCACCGGACTAGCGGGAGGGCCTAGGGATGAGCAGTTCTTC. Its protein is CATGLAGGPRDEQFF.

Concerning this clone itself: The identical CDR3 is also encoded by other nucleotide sequences in the sample. The CDR3 region is CASSRENYGYTF. The DNA of the CDR3 is TGTGCCAGCAGCCGAGAAAACTATGGCTACACCTTC. The V call is TRBV7-9, the J call TRBJ1-2; D is unclear. CDR3 length equals 12 residues. Germline loops: CDR1 SEHNR, CDR2 FQNEAQ (reference sequence). The V end was cut by 5 bases, the J end by 2 bases, with 6 bases between.

This chain uses TRBV11-3 with TRBJ2-5; D may be TRBD1 (7 bases). Trimming stripped 5 bases from V and 2 bases from J, with 12 bases between. This CDR3 contains 14 residues. Germline values: CDR1 SGHNT, CDR2 YENEEA. CDR3 DNA sequence: TGTGCCAGCAGCCGCGGGACAGATCAAGAGACCCAGTACTTC. This gives the protein CASSRGTDQETQYF.

The chain couples TRBV30 to TRBJ1-2; D is possibly TRBD1 (5 bases). CDR3 length: 16 amino acids. The germline V and J ends were trimmed by 2 bases and 4 bases, with 20 bases remaining between them. CDR1 is GTSNPN and CDR2 is SVGIG in the germline V gene (reference sequence). The CDR3 reads CAWSLRGIPLGYGYTF. The CDR3 nucleotides read TGTGCCTGGAGTCTAAGGGGAATCCCCTTAGGCTATGGCTACACCTTC.

This chain joins TRBV9 and TRBJ1-4; maybe TRBD1 (6 bases). The V and J ends lost 6 bases and 6 bases respectively, with 15 bases between them. CDR3 size: 14 residues. The germline V gene has CDR1 SGDLS and CDR2 YYNGEE. The CDR3 coding sequence is TGTGCCAGCACCGTCGGGGGGGGCCATGAAAAACTGTTTTTT. As protein: CASTVGGGHEKLFF.

The rearrangement uses TRBV10-3 and TRBJ2-5; 9 bases align to TRBD2. V lost 7 bases to trimming and J lost 2 bases; unmatched junction nucleotides: 5. The CDR3 is 14 residues long. The germline CDR1 and CDR2 sequences are ENHRY and SYGVKD. CDR3 in DNA: TGTGCCATCAATCCAAGCGGGGGGCAAGAGACCCAGTACTTC. It is translated as CAINPSGGQETQYF.

In its sample, this clone was seen a few times. This chain uses TRBV30 with TRBJ2-7; possible D gene TRBD1, 6 bases. The CDR3 covers 13 residues. The V gene lost 3 bases and the J gene lost 2 bases, with 11 bases spanning the gap. Germline V gene data show CDR1 as GTSNPN and CDR2 as SVGIG (reference sequence). CDR3 region: CAWRKQGAYEQYF. CDR3 sequence (DNA): TGTGCCTGGAGAAAACAGGGCGCCTACGAGCAGTACTTC.

This clone was seen only a few times. The V gene is TRBV11-3, the J gene TRBJ1-1, with D maybe TRBD1 (5 bases). CDR3 size: 13 residues. V dropped 5 bases and J dropped 4 bases, with 11 bases sitting between them. Germline CDR1 is SGHNT and CDR2 is YENEEA. This CDR3 reads CASSLRGGTEAFF. The CDR3 DNA is TGTGCCAGCAGCCTCCGGGGGGGCACTGAAGCTTTCTTT.